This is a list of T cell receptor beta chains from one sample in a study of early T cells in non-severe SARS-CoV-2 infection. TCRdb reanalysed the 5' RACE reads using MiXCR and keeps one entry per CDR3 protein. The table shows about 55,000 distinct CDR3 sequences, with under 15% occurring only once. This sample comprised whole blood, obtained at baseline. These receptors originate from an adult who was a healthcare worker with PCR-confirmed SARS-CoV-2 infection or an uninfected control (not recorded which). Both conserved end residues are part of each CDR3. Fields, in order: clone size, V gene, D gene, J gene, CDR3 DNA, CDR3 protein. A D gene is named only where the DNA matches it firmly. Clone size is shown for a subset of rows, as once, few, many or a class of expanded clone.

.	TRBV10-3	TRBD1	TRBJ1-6	TGTGCCATCAGAGACAGGGAAGATTCACCCCTCCACTTT	CAIRDREDSPLHF
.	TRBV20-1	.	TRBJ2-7	TGCAGTGCAGTACCGGGGCAGGCCCCCTACGAGCAGTACTTC	CSAVPGQAPYEQYF
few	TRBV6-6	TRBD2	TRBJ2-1	TGTGCCAGCAGAGGGACTAGGGGGGGCAATGAGCAGTTCTTC	CASRGTRGGNEQFF
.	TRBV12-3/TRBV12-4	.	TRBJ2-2	TGTGCCAGCAGTCCAGGGTACGGCGGGGAGCTGTTTTTT	CASSPGYGGELFF
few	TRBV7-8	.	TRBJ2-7	TGTGCCAGCAGCTTAGAGGAGGGGACGTACGAGCAGTACTTC	CASSLEEGTYEQYF
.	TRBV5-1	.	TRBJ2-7	TGCGCCAGCAGCGCGAGGACCGGGGGTGTCGACGAGCAGTACTTC	CASSARTGGVDEQYF
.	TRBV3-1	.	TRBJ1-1	TGTGCCAGCAAATTGGGGCAGAAGAACACTGAAGCTTTCTTT	CASKLGQKNTEAFF
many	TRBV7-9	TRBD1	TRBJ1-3	TGTGCCAGCAGCGTGGACAGGGTCTCTGGAAACACCATATATTTT	CASSVDRVSGNTIYF
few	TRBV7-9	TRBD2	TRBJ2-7	TGTGCCAGCAGCGCAACTAGCGGGGGGGCGTTGGAGCAGTACTTC	CASSATSGGALEQYF
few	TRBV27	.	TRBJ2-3	TGTGCCAGCAGTTTTGGCCCAGATACGCAGTATTTT	CASSFGPDTQYF
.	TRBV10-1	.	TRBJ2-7	TGCGCCAGCAGTGAGTCGGGATACGAGCAGTACTTC	CASSESGYEQYF
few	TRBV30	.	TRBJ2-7	TGTGCCTGGGGGAACTCCTACGAGCAGTACTTC	CAWGNSYEQYF
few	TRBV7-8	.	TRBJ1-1	TGTGCCAGCAGACTTGAGGGAGAAGCTTTCTTT	CASRLEGEAFF
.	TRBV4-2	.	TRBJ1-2	TGTGCCAGCAGCCAAGATCTATGGACCCCGGAAGGCTACACCTTC	CASSQDLWTPEGYTF
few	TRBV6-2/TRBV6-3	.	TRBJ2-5	TGTGCCAGCAGAGGTAGCGGAACCCAAGAGACCCAGTACTTC	CASRGSGTQETQYF
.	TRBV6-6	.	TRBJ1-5	TGTGCCAGCAGTTATCCGGGGGGGGCGCTCAATCAGCCCCAGCATTTT	CASSYPGGALNQPQHF
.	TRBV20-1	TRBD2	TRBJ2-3	TGCAGTGCTAGAGCTTATCTAGCGGGAGGGCCCTCATCAGATACGCAGTATTTT	CSARAYLAGGPSSDTQYF
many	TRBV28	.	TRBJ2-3	TGTGCCAGCAGTTCCTTCCGGGACAACACAGATACGCAGTATTTT	CASSSFRDNTDTQYF
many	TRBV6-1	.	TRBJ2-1	TGTGCCAGCACCTATATGGATGAGCAGTTCTTC	CASTYMDEQFF
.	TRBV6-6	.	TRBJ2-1	TGTGCCAGCAGTTACGACTACAATGAGCAGTTCTTC	CASSYDYNEQFF
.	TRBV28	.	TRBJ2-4	TGTGCCAGCAGCGTCTCGGACGCTAACATTCAGTACTTC	CASSVSDANIQYF
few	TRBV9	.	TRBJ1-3	TGTGCCAGCAGCGAAGGGGTTGCTGGAAACACCATATATTTT	CASSEGVAGNTIYF
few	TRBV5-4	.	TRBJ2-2	TGTGCCAGCAGCTTTAACCCAGGGACCAACACCGGGGAGCTGTTTTTT	CASSFNPGTNTGELFF
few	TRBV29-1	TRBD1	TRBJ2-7	TGCAGCGCCACTTTGACAGGGGCCACCTACGAGCAGTACTTC	CSATLTGATYEQYF
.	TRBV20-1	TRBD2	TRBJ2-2	TGCAGTGCTAGAGATCGGATAGCGGGCCGCACCGGGGAGCTGTTTTTT	CSARDRIAGRTGELFF
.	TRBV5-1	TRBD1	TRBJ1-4	TGCGCCAGCAGCTTGGTAGGGACAGGGGAAGAAAAACTGTTTTTT	CASSLVGTGEEKLFF
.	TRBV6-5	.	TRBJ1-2	TGTGCCAGCAGTTACTACGGACATAGTCTTAACTATGGCTACACCTTC	CASSYYGHSLNYGYTF
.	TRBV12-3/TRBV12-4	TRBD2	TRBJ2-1	TGTGCCAGCAGTTGGACTAGTCCCCCCAATGAGCAGTTCTTC	CASSWTSPPNEQFF
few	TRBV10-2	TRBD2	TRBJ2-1	TGCGCCACCCAACTTCCGGGACTAGCGGCTAATGAGCAGTTCTTC	CATQLPGLAANEQFF
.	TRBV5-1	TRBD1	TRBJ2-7	TGCGCCAGCAGCTATGGAGGACAGGTCACCTCCTACGAGCAGTACTTC	CASSYGGQVTSYEQYF
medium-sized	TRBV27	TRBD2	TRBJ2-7	TGTGCCAGCAGTGCTGCCGGGACTAGTCGCTACGAGCAGTACTTC	CASSAAGTSRYEQYF
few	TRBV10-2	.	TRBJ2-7	TGCGCCAGCAGTGAGCACAATTCCTACGAGCAGTACTTC	CASSEHNSYEQYF
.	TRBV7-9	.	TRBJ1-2	TGTGCCAGCAGGTCCTCTACGGCGGGGGTATCACATGGCTACACCTTC	CASRSSTAGVSHGYTF
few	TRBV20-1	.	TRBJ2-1	TGCAGTGCCCTATCGGGCCCAGACAATGAGCAGTTCTTC	CSALSGPDNEQFF
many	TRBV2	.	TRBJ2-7	TGTGCCAGCACCGAAAGAGGGTTTGGCTACGAGCAGTACTTC	CASTERGFGYEQYF
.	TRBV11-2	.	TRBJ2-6	TGTGCCAGCAGGAGAGGGCCCAAGCCCTACTCTGGGGCCAACGTCCTGACTTTC	CASRRGPKPYSGANVLTF
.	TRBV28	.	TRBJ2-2	TGTGCCAGCAGATGGGGGCTATTGGGGGAGCTCGCGAACACCGGGGAGCTGTTTTTT	CASRWGLLGELANTGELFF
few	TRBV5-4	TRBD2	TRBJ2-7	TGTGCCAGCAGCTTGCGGGAGGGCCACGAGCAGTACTTC	CASSLREGHEQYF
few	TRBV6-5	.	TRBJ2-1	TGTGCCAGCAGTTACTCAAACATTCCGGATGAGCAGTTCTTC	CASSYSNIPDEQFF
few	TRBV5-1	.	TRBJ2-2	TGCGCCAGCACCAGGGACACCGGGGAGCTGTTTTTT	CASTRDTGELFF
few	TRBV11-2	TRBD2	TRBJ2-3	TGTGCCAGCAGCCGGGGACTAGCGGGGGCCAACGGAGATACGCAGTATTTT	CASSRGLAGANGDTQYF
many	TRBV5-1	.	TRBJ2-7	TGCGCCAGCAGGCCAAACACGATTTCAGGGAACGAGCAGTACTTC	CASRPNTISGNEQYF
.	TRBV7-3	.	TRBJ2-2	TGTGCCAGCAGCTTAAACATGGTCGCGGGGGAGCTGTTTTTT	CASSLNMVAGELFF
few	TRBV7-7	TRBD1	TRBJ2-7	TGTGCTAGCAGCTTAAGACAGGGGGCTAGAGAGCAGTACTTC	CASSLRQGAREQYF
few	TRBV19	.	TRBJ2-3	TGTGCCAGTAGTATACGACCGTTTTCATCAGATACGCAGTATTTT	CASSIRPFSSDTQYF
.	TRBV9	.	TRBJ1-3	TGTGCCAGCAGCGACCCGTGGGGGGATCTCTCTGGAAACACCATATATTTT	CASSDPWGDLSGNTIYF
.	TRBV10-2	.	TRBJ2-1	TGCGCCAGCACTGGGACGTCCTACAATGAGCAGTTCTTC	CASTGTSYNEQFF
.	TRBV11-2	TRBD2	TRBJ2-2	TGTGCCAGCAGCTTAAAAACCGGGACTAGCGGGAGGGCCCGGACCGGGGAGCTGTTTTTT	CASSLKTGTSGRARTGELFF
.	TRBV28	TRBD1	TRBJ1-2	TGTGCCAGCTCGGACAGGGATGGCTACACCTTC	CASSDRDGYTF
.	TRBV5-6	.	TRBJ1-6	TGTGCCAGCAGCTTGAGGGACCTTCCTTCACCCCTCCACTTT	CASSLRDLPSPLHF
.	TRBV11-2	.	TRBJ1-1	TGTGCCAGCAGCAAAGAACAGGGTACTGAAGCTTTCTTT	CASSKEQGTEAFF
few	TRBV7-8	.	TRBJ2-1	TGTGCCAGCAGCTTAGAAATGGGTAGGAGACACAGAACGTCCTACAATGAGCAGTTCTTC	CASSLEMGRRHRTSYNEQFF
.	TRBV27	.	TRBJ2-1	TGTGCCAGCAGTTTGTCCCCCTCCTACAATGAGCAGTTCTTC	CASSLSPSYNEQFF
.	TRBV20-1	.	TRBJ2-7	TGCAGTGCTTCCAGCTCTTTGGGCGAGCAGTACTTC	CSASSSLGEQYF
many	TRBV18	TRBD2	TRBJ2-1	TGTGCCAGCTCACTGACGGGGGGTTACAATGAGCAGTTCTTC	CASSLTGGYNEQFF